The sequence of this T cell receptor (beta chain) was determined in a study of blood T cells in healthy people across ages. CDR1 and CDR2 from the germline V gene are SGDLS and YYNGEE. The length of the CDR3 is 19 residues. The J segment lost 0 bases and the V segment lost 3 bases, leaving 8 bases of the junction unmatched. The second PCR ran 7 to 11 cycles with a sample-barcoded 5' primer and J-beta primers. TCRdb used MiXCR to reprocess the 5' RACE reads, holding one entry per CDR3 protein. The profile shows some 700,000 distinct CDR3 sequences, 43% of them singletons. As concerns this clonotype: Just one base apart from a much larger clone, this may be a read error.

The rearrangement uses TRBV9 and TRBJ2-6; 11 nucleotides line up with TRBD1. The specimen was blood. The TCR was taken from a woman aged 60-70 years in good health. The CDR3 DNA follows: TGTGCCAGCAGCGCAGGTGGGACAGGGGGGTTCTCTGGGGCCAACGTCCTGACTTTC. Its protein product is CASSAGGTGGFSGANVLTF.